These 21 T cell receptor beta chains share one sample of origin, sequenced in a study of T cell responses to AZD1222 COVID-19 vaccine. This table comes from immunoSEQ multiplex PCR, and its TCRdb copy is limited to in-frame clones, with some not included. The sample comprises 180,000 or so clones, around 90% of which are singletons, and about 1.9% rests with the top ten. Here the sequenced sample was peripheral blood, taken 28 days after the second AZD1222 dose. All receptors come from an adult who received the AZD1222 COVID-19 vaccine.

This chain uses TRBV5-1 with TRBJ2-5; D perhaps matches TRBD2 (7 bases). The CDR3 length is 18 residues. Germline-derived CDR1 and CDR2 are SGHRS and YFSETQ. Trimming pared 4 bases from V and 2 bases from J, leaving 24 bases between. CDR3 DNA: TGCGCCAGCAGCCCCGGCTTAAGGGGAGGGGGTTTACAAGAGACCCAGTACTTC. Encoded protein: CASSPGLRGGGLQETQYF.

This chain connects TRBV6-5 to TRBJ2-2, with TRBD1 matching over 9 bases. Germline V gene sequence: CDR1 MNHEY, CDR2 SVGAGI. Losses at the gene ends were 7 bases for V and 5 bases for J; bases not matched to a gene: 5. This CDR3 comprises 14 residues. CDR3 DNA: TGTGCCAGCAAGAGGACAGGGGTGACCGGGGAGCTGTTTTTT. It translates to CASKRTGVTGELFF.

The rearrangement uses TRBV5-1 and TRBJ2-3, with 7 bases aligning to TRBD2. This CDR3 is 15 amino acids long. With 5 bases clipped from V and 6 bases from J, the junction kept 12 bases outside the gene matches. Germline V gene lookup returns CDR1 SGHRS and CDR2 YFSETQ. CDR3 region: CASRRLWEGGDTQYF. In DNA, the CDR3 is TGCGCCAGCAGGAGACTTTGGGAGGGCGGGGATACGCAGTATTTT.

This chain uses TRBV27 with TRBJ2-4, with D maybe TRBD1 (6 bases). Germline CDR1 and CDR2: MNHEY and SMNVEV (reference sequence). The CDR3 extends over 14 amino acids. Trimming pared 4 bases from V and 8 bases from J, leaving 15 bases between. The CDR3 region is CASSSRNRADIQYF. The CDR3 DNA reads TGTGCCAGCAGTTCGCGCAACAGGGCGGACATTCAGTACTTC.

The genes are TRBV18 and TRBJ1-6, with D tentatively TRBD1 (5 bases). The V gene's germline CDR1 is KGHSH and CDR2 LQKENI. V was shortened by 4 bases and J by 10 bases, with 11 bases between the two germline ends. This CDR3 contains 13 residues. For the CDR3, the DNA is TGTGCCAGCTCACGGAGAGGGGACTCACCCCTCCACTTT. Its translation: CASSRRGDSPLHF.

This chain joins TRBV3-1 (or the pseudogene TRBV3-2) and TRBJ2-1; tentatively, D is TRBD1 or TRBD2 (6 bases each). V was cut by 0 bases and J by 12 bases, with 27 bases left in between. CDR1 and CDR2 from the germline V gene are LGHDT and YNNKEL (reference sequence). The CDR3 contains 18 residues. CDR3 DNA sequence: TGTGCCAGCAGCCAAGAAGTCCCGACAGGAATAGTCCCCGGGGGGCAGTTCTTC. This codes for CASSQEVPTGIVPGGQFF.

This clone was seen just once. This chain uses TRBV6-1 with TRBJ1-6; TRBD1 might be the D (6 bases). This CDR3 region has 15 residues. Deletions cut 2 bases from V and 5 bases from J, with 10 bases between. The germline gives CDR1 MNHNS, CDR2 SASEGT. Written as DNA, the CDR3 is TGTGCCAGCAGTGAACAGGGGAATAATAATTCACCCCTCCACTTT. This sequence encodes CASSEQGNNNSPLHF.

This chain links TRBV18 with TRBJ1-2; the D gene is possibly TRBD1 (5 bases). The CDR3 is 15 residues long. V gave up 2 bases and J gave up 0 bases, with 10 bases separating them. The germline CDR1 and CDR2 sequences are KGHSH and LQKENI. Here the CDR3 DNA reads TGTGCCAGCTCACCAATGCAGGACACTAACTATGGCTACACCTTC. Translation: CASSPMQDTNYGYTF.

The J gene is TRBJ2-4, the V gene TRBV5-4; 12 positions match TRBD2. Germline V gives CDR1 SGHNT, CDR2 YYREEE (reference sequence). CDR3 length: 18 amino acids. The ends lost 3 bases at V and 2 bases at J; junction bases unmatched: 9. CDR3 coding DNA: TGTGCCAGCAGCTCCTCTAGCGGGGGGGCCGTAACCAAAAACATTCAGTACTTC. Protein sequence: CASSSSSGGAVTKNIQYF.

The J gene is TRBJ2-2, the V gene TRBV7-2; no clear D gene. Germline V CDR1 and CDR2: SGHTA, FQGNSA. Trimming pared 0 bases from V and 0 bases from J, leaving 11 bases between. The CDR3 is 17 residues long. The CDR3 sequence is CASSLAQSHPNTGELFF. Here the CDR3 DNA reads TGTGCCAGCAGCTTAGCGCAGAGCCATCCGAACACCGGGGAGCTGTTTTTT. Filled out from reference TRBV7-2 and TRBJ2-2, the complete variable domain reads GAGVSQSPSNKVTEKGKDVELRCDPISGHTALYWYRQSLGQGLEFLIYFQGNSAPDKSGLPSDRFSAERTGGSVSTLTIQRTQQEDSAVYLCASSLAQSHPNTGELFFGEGSRLTVL.

This chain links TRBV19 with TRBJ2-6; TRBD1 matches at 8 bases. CDR3 size: 18 residues. V lost 2 bases and J lost 2; bases outside the gene matches: 8. Germline V gives CDR1 LNHDA, CDR2 SQIVND (reference sequence). This CDR3 is CASSIYEGRGPGANVLTF. CDR3 nucleotide sequence: TGTGCCAGTAGTATATATGAGGGCAGGGGGCCTGGGGCCAACGTCCTGACTTTC.

CDR3 loop: CASSALPGQGDKNIQYF. The CDR3 coding sequence is TGTGCCAGCTCAGCGCTACCGGGACAGGGGGACAAAAACATTCAGTACTTC. The chain links TRBV18 to TRBJ2-4, with TRBD1 identical over 11 bases. The CDR3 covers 17 residues. Germline CDR1 KGHSH, CDR2 LQKENI. The junction had 9 bases not matched to a gene; V was cut back by 5 bases and J by 3 bases. Complete variable domain (other parts from reference TRBV18 and TRBJ2-4): NAGVMQNPRHLVRRRGQEARLRCSPMKGHSHVYWYRQLPEEGLKFMVYLQKENIIDESGMPKERFSAEFPKEGPSILRIQQVVRGDSAAYFCASSALPGQGDKNIQYFGAGTRLSVL.

This chain connects TRBV28 to TRBJ1-1; maybe TRBD1 (5 bases). Germline V gives CDR1 MDHEN, CDR2 SYDVKM. The CDR3 runs 14 residues. Trimming pared 3 bases from V and 4 bases from J, leaving 12 bases between. In DNA form, the CDR3 reads TGTGCCAGCAGTTTCGGACTGGGGGGCACTGAAGCTTTCTTT. It yields the protein CASSFGLGGTEAFF. The variable domain in full, with the rest retrieved from reference TRBV28 and TRBJ1-1, is DVKVTQSSRYLVKRTGEKVFLECVQDMDHENMFWYRQDPGLGLRLIYFSYDVKMKEKGDIPEGYSVSREKKERFSLILESASTNQTSMYLCASSFGLGGTEAFFGQGTRLTVV.

CDR3 in amino acids: CASSSQGAGDGGPLHF. The CDR3 DNA follows: TGTGCCAGCAGCTCACAGGGGGCCGGAGATGGGGGGCCCCTCCACTTT. The V gene is TRBV2, the J gene TRBJ1-6; 9 bases line up with TRBD1. Germline V gene data show CDR1 as SNHLY and CDR2 as FYNNEI. The CDR3 has 16 residues. The V gene end was trimmed by 6 bases and the J gene end by 13 bases; junction bases not matched to a gene: 16.

The chain joins TRBV10-3 to TRBJ2-2, with D perhaps matching TRBD2 (7 bases). This CDR3 is built from 15 residues. The germline V gene has CDR1 ENHRY and CDR2 SYGVKD. The V gene lost 2 bases and the J gene lost 4 bases, with 11 bases spanning the gap. CDR3 amino acids: CAISEPRGATGELFF. CDR3 in DNA: TGTGCCATCAGTGAGCCTCGGGGGGCCACCGGGGAGCTGTTTTTT.

The chain employs TRBV28 and TRBJ1-2; 8 bases line up with TRBD1. CDR1 MDHEN and CDR2 SYDVKM come from the germline V gene. The CDR3 is made up of 13 amino acids. V was pared by 5 bases and J by 5 bases, with 4 bases of the junction left unmatched. The CDR3 reads CASSQGTGYGYTF. CDR3 DNA sequence: TGTGCCAGCAGTCAAGGGACAGGTTATGGCTACACCTTC.

This chain links TRBV7-6 with TRBJ2-2, with 8 bases aligning to TRBD1. The CDR3 runs 15 residues. CDR1 is SGHVS and CDR2 is FNYEAQ in the germline V gene. The ends lost 7 bases at V and 5 bases at J; junction bases unmatched: 9. In DNA form, the CDR3 reads TGTGCCAGCACTCTAGGGCAGGGGGCTACCGGGGAGCTGTTTTTT. Its protein is CASTLGQGATGELFF.

Note on this clone: Other DNA sequences in this sample translate to the same CDR3. The V and J genes are TRBV19 and TRBJ1-1; D remains unclear. The length of the CDR3 is 11 residues. The germline V gene has CDR1 LNHDA and CDR2 SQIVND (reference sequence). Trimming pared 1 base from V and 5 bases from J, leaving 2 bases between. The CDR3 DNA is TGTGCCAGTAGTATAGTAACTGAAGCTTTCTTT. Protein: CASSIVTEAFF.

This clone was recorded once. The V call is TRBV19, the J call TRBJ1-5; possible D gene TRBD1, 5 bases. Trimming took 7 bases from V and 2 from J, leaving 15 bases between them. This CDR3 comprises 15 residues. From germline, CDR1 is LNHDA and CDR2 SQIVND (reference sequence). This chain's CDR3 is CASTRVGLGNQPQHF. Here the CDR3 DNA reads TGTGCCAGTACCCGGGTGGGGCTAGGCAATCAGCCCCAGCATTTT.

V gene TRBV29-1 combines with J gene TRBJ2-7; D perhaps matches TRBD1 (6 bases). The CDR3 loop spans 15 amino acids. With 4 bases removed from V and 0 bases from J, the gap between germline ends came to 16 bases. In germline, CDR1 is SQVTM, CDR2 ANQGSEA. The CDR3 sequence: CSVVYRAFSSYEQYF. As DNA, the CDR3 is TGCAGCGTTGTGTACAGGGCCTTTAGCTCCTACGAGCAGTACTTC.

The genes are TRBV7-9 and TRBJ2-5; D perhaps matches TRBD1 (6 bases). Germline V CDR1 and CDR2: SEHNR, FQNEAQ (reference sequence). V lost 5 bases to trimming and J lost 4 bases, with 17 bases between them. CDR3 length: 15 residues. In DNA form, the CDR3 reads TGTGCCAGCAGCATCGGACAGCCCTCGCCAGAGACCCAGTACTTC. Encoded protein: CASSIGQPSPETQYF. The full variable domain, in which reference TRBV7-9 and TRBJ2-5 provide the parts outside the CDR3, is DTGVSQNPRHKITKRGQNVTFRCDPISEHNRLYWYRQTLGQGPEFLTYFQNEAQLEKSRLLSDRFSAERPKGSFSTLEIQRTEQGDSAMYLCASSIGQPSPETQYFGPGTRLLVL.